The 19 T cell receptor beta chains in this list originate from one sample, sequenced in a study of control samples from healthy donors and cancer patients. TCRdb's copy holds only in-frame clones and misses some; the assay was immunoSEQ multiplex PCR. The table shows under 80,000 clones, with about 95% occurring only once. The sample comprised blood. These receptors came from a woman aged 30 to 39 in good health.

The J gene is TRBJ2-3, the V gene TRBV21-1; TRBD1, the table's D call, was not compared with the DNA. TRBV21-1 represents a pseudogene. The length of the CDR3 is 13 residues. Here the CDR3 reads CASRDRQVGTQYF. DNA of the CDR3: TGTGCCAGCAGGGACAGGCAGGTGGGTACGCAGTATTTT.

This chain connects TRBV12-5 to TRBJ1-1, with D uncertain. Deletions cut 0 bases from V and 1 base from J, with 0 bases between. Per the germline V gene, CDR1 is LGHNT and CDR2 is FRNRAP. The CDR3 contains 12 residues. The CDR3: CASGLVNTEAFF. The CDR3 coding sequence is TGTGCTAGTGGTTTGGTGAACACTGAAGCTTTCTTT.

The J gene is TRBJ2-7, the V gene TRBV29-1; tentatively, D is TRBD1 (6 bases). Germline lookup yields CDR1 SQVTM and CDR2 ANQGSEA. Between the trimmed V and J ends, which lost 4 bases and 3 bases, there was a span of 13 bases. This CDR3 is built from 13 residues. Written as DNA, the CDR3 is TGCAGCGTTGTAGGGACAATAGACTACGAGCAGTACTTC. Protein sequence: CSVVGTIDYEQYF.

The count of this clone is one. The chain employs TRBV9 and TRBJ1-5; D is undetermined. CDR3 length: 14 amino acids. Trimming stripped 0 bases from V and 3 bases from J, with 7 bases between. Germline V gene data show CDR1 as SGDLS and CDR2 as YYNGEE. CDR3 DNA: TGTGCCAGCAGCGTAGATCCAGACAATCAGCCCCAGCATTTT. Protein product: CASSVDPDNQPQHF.

CDR3 protein: CASRGGGQPQHF. CDR3 in DNA: TGTGCCAGTAGGGGAGGGGGCCAGCCCCAGCATTTT. The genes are TRBV19 and TRBJ1-5; 7 positions agree with TRBD1. J lost 7 bases, V lost 6 bases, and 3 bases had no gene match. CDR1 and CDR2 from the germline V gene are LNHDA and SQIVND (reference sequence). The CDR3 is 12 residues long.

This chain joins TRBV5-5 and TRBJ2-7; D is perhaps TRBD1 (5 bases). This CDR3 contains 13 residues. Germline CDR1 reads SGHKS; CDR2 reads YYEKEE (reference sequence). Trimming took 4 bases from V and 1 from J, leaving 9 bases between them. CDR3 coding DNA: TGTGCCAGCAGCATGGGGCTTTCCTACGAGCAGTACGTC. Translating it yields CASSMGLSYEQYV.

The V call is TRBV28, the J call TRBJ1-1, with a possible D match to TRBD1 (5 bases). V lost 3 bases and J lost 2, with 13 bases in between. The CDR3 extends over 15 amino acids. CDR1 is MDHEN and CDR2 is SYDVKM in the germline V gene. The CDR3: CASSLGGRGNTEAFF. CDR3 coding DNA: TGTGCCAGCAGTTTGGGGGGGAGAGGAAACACTGAAGCTTTCTTT.

The chain couples TRBV7-2 to TRBJ1-5, with 11 bases aligning to TRBD1. The germline V gene has CDR1 SGHTA and CDR2 FQGNSA. The CDR3 has 14 residues. Losses at the gene ends were 5 bases for V and 6 bases for J; bases not matched to a gene: 3. The CDR3 spells CASSRTGGFQPQHF. The CDR3 DNA is TGTGCCAGCAGCCGGACAGGGGGCTTTCAGCCCCAGCATTTT.

The chain is built from TRBV7-2 and TRBJ1-5, with D unresolved. V gave up 1 base and J gave up 2 bases, with 9 bases separating them. The CDR3 consists of 15 residues. The V gene's germline CDR1 is SGHTA and CDR2 FQGNSA. This CDR3 is CASSLVGGGNQPQHF. In DNA, the CDR3 is TGTGCCAGCAGCTTAGTAGGCGGGGGCAATCAGCCCCAGCATTTT.

The chain carries TRBV14 and TRBJ2-7; weak D call: TRBD1 (6 bases). The ends were cut back, 1 base at V and 9 bases at J, with 7 bases in the middle. Germline V gives CDR1 SGHDN, CDR2 FVKESK. The CDR3 is 11 residues long. CDR3 coding DNA: TGTGCCAGCAGCCAAGGGGACACGCAGTACGTC. It specifies CASSQGDTQYV.

The chain recombines TRBV28 with TRBJ1-4, with 8 nucleotides matching TRBD1. With V trimmed by 7 bases and J by 7 bases, 8 bases remained unmatched. CDR3 length: 14 amino acids. Germline assignment: CDR1 MDHEN and CDR2 SYDVKM. CDR3 bases: TGTGCCAGCATTTCAGGGGGCTGGGGTGAAAAACTGTTTTTT. It specifies CASISGGWGEKLFF.

The J gene is TRBJ1-2, the V gene TRBV5-1; D remains unclear. This CDR3 has 13 amino acids. V was pared by 5 bases and J by 4 bases, with 12 bases between. CDR1 SGHRS and CDR2 YFSETQ come from the germline V gene. Here the CDR3 reads CASSLAAGYGYTF. The CDR3 region has the DNA TGCGCCAGCAGTCTGGCGGCTGGCTATGGCTACACCTTC.

This chain links TRBV11-1 with TRBJ1-2, with 8 bases lining up with TRBD1. The CDR3 extends over 13 amino acids. Germline assignment: CDR1 SGHAT and CDR2 FQDESV (reference sequence). Losses at the gene ends were 0 bases for V and 8 bases for J; bases not matched to a gene: 2. CDR3 nucleotides: TGTGCCAGCAGCTTAGCCGGGACAGGCGGCTACACCTTC. This codes for CASSLAGTGGYTF.

The chain links TRBV30 to TRBJ1-5; unclear D gene. The CDR3 contains 14 residues. V lost 0 bases and J 5 bases, leaving 11 bases between the germline ends. The germline V gene has CDR1 GTSNPN and CDR2 SVGIG (reference sequence). DNA for the CDR3: TGTGCCTGGAGTGTACCTATATGGGATCAGCCCCAGCATTTT. It specifies CAWSVPIWDQPQHF. The whole variable domain, remainder taken from reference TRBV30 and TRBJ1-5, is SQTIHQWPATLVQPVGSPLSLECTVEGTSNPNLYWYRQAAGRGLQLLFYSVGIGQISSEVPQNLSASRPQDRQFILSSKKLLLSDSGFYLCAWSVPIWDQPQHFGDGTRLSIL.

This clone was found once. This chain uses TRBV20-1 with TRBJ2-7; tentatively, D is TRBD1 (6 bases). The V end lost 6 bases, the J end lost 4 bases, and 10 bases lay between the germline ends. This CDR3 is 11 amino acids long. The germline CDR1 and CDR2 sequences are DFQATT and SNEGSKA (reference sequence). CDR3 DNA: TGCAGTGCGGGGGACATTTACGAGCAGTACGTC. Translation gives CSAGDIYEQYV.

This clone was counted a few times. This chain links TRBV2 with TRBJ1-2, with D hard to call. V dropped 2 bases and J dropped 6 bases, with 16 bases sitting between them. The CDR3 spans 15 residues. In germline, CDR1 is SNHLY, CDR2 FYNNEI. In DNA form, the CDR3 reads TGTGCCAGCAGTGAACTCCGAGGGAGGTTGGATGGCTACACCTTC. This sequence encodes CASSELRGRLDGYTF.

The chain employs TRBV7-9 and TRBJ1-1, with a tentative D call TRBD1 (5 bases). This CDR3 spans 14 amino acids. Germline V gene sequence: CDR1 SEHNR, CDR2 FQNEAQ (reference sequence). V lost 5 bases and J lost 1, with 11 bases in between. CDR3 sequence (DNA): TGTGCCAGCAGCGTGGTGGGACGGAACACTGAAGCTTTCTTT. Amino acids: CASSVVGRNTEAFF.

V gene TRBV2 combines with J gene TRBJ2-5, with TRBD1 matching 9 bases. The CDR3 runs 13 residues. Germline-derived CDR1 and CDR2 are SNHLY and FYNNEI. Germline trimming cut 6 bases from V and 6 bases from J; bases unmatched to any gene: 5. As DNA, the CDR3 is TGTGCCAGCAGACAACAGGGGGCGCAGACCCAGTACTTC. As protein: CASRQQGAQTQYF.

In this sample, this clone turned up once. The J gene is TRBJ1-5, the V gene TRBV7-9; 7 bases map to TRBD1. CDR3 length equals 15 residues. V gave up 8 bases and J gave up 3 bases; unmatched junction bases: 10. Looked up from germline, CDR1 is SEHNR and CDR2 is FQNEAQ (reference sequence). CDR3 nucleotide sequence: TGTGCCAGCGCGCAGGGGACAGAAGACAATCAGCCCCAGCATTTT. This translates into CASAQGTEDNQPQHF.